This TCR beta chain came from a study of Tregs in tolerant kidney transplant recipients. Across the study: Sorting used antibodies to exclude donor cells.

On this clone itself: Its antigen is not known.

Only in-frame clones appear in the TCRdb table, and some are missing; sequencing was by immunoSEQ multiplex PCR. The sample lists 35,000 to 50,000 clones; 95% to 96% were seen once. Specimen: Tregs from blood cultured with allogeneic cells. The TCR originated in a human donor in good health.

CDR3 sequence: CASSLGIDTEAFF. The DNA of the CDR3 is TGCGCCAGCAGCCTAGGGATCGACACTGAAGCTTTCTTT. The chain links TRBV5-1 to TRBJ1-1; D unclear. This CDR3 spans 13 amino acids. With 4 bases removed from V and 3 bases from J, the gap between germline ends came to 10 bases. Germline V gives CDR1 SGHRS, CDR2 YFSETQ.